Described below is a single TCR beta chain sequence and its context. Its antigen remains unidentified. Within one base of it there is no much larger clone, and no base qualities were kept. Whole blood was collected in K2EDTA tubes by collaborating institutions according to the institutions' own protocols. For TCRbeta analysis, collaborators shipped samples as frozen whole blood, isolated PBMCs, or DNA extracted from either of those sample types. This specimen comes from a study of blood T cell repertoires in COVID-19 (dated by TCRdb to the early 2020s). With respect to the entire study: Samples from collaborators originated in the United States, Italy and Spain and spanned both the acute and convalescent phases of COVID-19. The prospective study material was composed of cDNA or gDNA derived from T cells, B-cell-depleted T cells, or PBMCs. Subjects who had been exposed to COVID-19, were actively infected with it, or had recovered from it provided the deeply sampled blood TCRbeta repertoires that made up the dataset. The repertoires were released in a freely available public database intended as a resource for research on the immune response to SARS-CoV-2. Samples came from the ongoing ImmuneRACE study (first 160 participants) plus 1,254 subjects from 6 global collaborators. The sample metadata nearly always contained a de-identified subject ID, COVID-19 status, age in years and sex. Where available, HLA class I and class II types were taken from metadata supplied by the sample provider and were not determined by assay-based typing. The study at large found these results: The quantity of clinical and demographic metadata differed by source and by participant and was supplied without curation.

Taken from the germline V gene, the CDR1 and CDR2 loops are SGHRS and YFSETQ. From the cysteine up to the phenylalanine, the CDR3 has a length of 16 residues. The only DNA kept is the CDR3, 48 bases in frame from the first base. The junction shows trimming of 4 bases on V and 4 bases on J, and the gene matches do not reach 7 bases of it. TCRbeta CDR3 regions were amplified from genomic DNA by means of the immunoSEQ Assay, a bias-controlled multiplex PCR. The study's processing was this. The number of nucleated cells in each sample was estimated from the amplification of reference gene primers within the assay. To quantify the absolute abundance of each unique TCRbeta CDR3 rearrangement, sequence reads were collapsed and filtered. For each sample, productive Simpson clonality was calculated as the square root of Simpson's diversity index across productive rearrangements. Here the immuneACCESS table is served through TCRdb, limited to in-frame sequences with V and J called. Missing clones are a known gap in these copies; in checked studies unresolved V genes cover under half, and the rest lacks a known reason. That table is the source of V, J and clone size, and D and trimming were worked out from the DNA. A total of about 520,000 clones appear in this sample, approximately 83% of them only once. The ten largest clones add up to under 4% of the sample.

Sequenced input: peripheral blood. The chain employs TRBV5-1 and TRBJ2-3; the central 12 bases match TRBD2. The sequence was collected from a human donor in a cohort sampled during active COVID-19. The nucleotide sequence reads TGCGCCAGCAGCAGGACTAGCGGGATGGGGGCAGATACGCAGTATTTT. The translation is CASSRTSGMGADTQYF.